Listed below are T cell receptor beta chains from one sample, sequenced in a study of T-cell reconstitution after alpha-beta-depleted transplantation in children. TCRdb processed the PCR reads anew with MiXCR; each CDR3 protein has one entry. The sample shows about 980,000 distinct CDR3 sequences, about 26% of them seen only once. Here the sequenced sample was PBMCs, mostly from graft donor cells, taken 360 days after TCRalphabeta/CD19-depleted stem cell transplant. Receptors were obtained from a boy under two years old who had a stem cell transplant for SCID, so the T cells may come from the graft donor. Both conserved end residues are part of each CDR3. D genes are given only for firm matches. A row's size may be missing; if present it is once, few, many or a size class.

clone_size	j_call	d_call	v_call	cdr3_nt	cdr3_aa
-	TRBJ1-2	TRBD1	TRBV20-1	TGCAGTGCTAGAGTTGGCAGGGGGGCATATGGCTACACCTTC	CSARVGRGAYGYTF
-	TRBJ2-7	-	TRBV20-1	TGCAGTGCTAGACCGCCGGGTACGGTCATCGTAGACGAGCAGTACTTC	CSARPPGTVIVDEQYF
-	TRBJ2-7	TRBD2	TRBV7-3	TGTGCCAGCAGCTTGATTGCTAGCGGGGGGGCCCTGCAGTACTTC	CASSLIASGGALQYF
few	TRBJ2-5	TRBD1	TRBV20-1	TGCAGTGCTTCTCGACAGGGGCGAGAGACCCAGTACTTC	CSASRQGRETQYF
-	TRBJ1-1	-	TRBV2	TGTGCCAGCAGTGCCGGACAGTCCCTGAACACTGAAGCTTTCTTT	CASSAGQSLNTEAFF
-	TRBJ2-1	-	TRBV27	TGTGCCAGCAGTTTATACAGGAATCACCATGAGCAGTTCTTC	CASSLYRNHHEQFF
-	TRBJ2-3	-	TRBV6-2/TRBV6-3	TGTGCCAGCAGTTACCGACGGTCAGATACGCAGTATTTT	CASSYRRSDTQYF
-	TRBJ2-2	-	TRBV12-5	TGTGCTAGTGCCAAGCCCACGTCGAAAGGGTACACCGGGGAGCTGTTTTTT	CASAKPTSKGYTGELFF
-	TRBJ2-1	TRBD2	TRBV12-3/TRBV12-4	TGTGCCAGCAGTTTTCATCGCGGGGGGTCCTCCTACAATGAGCAGTTCTTC	CASSFHRGGSSYNEQFF
few	TRBJ2-4	-	TRBV12-3/TRBV12-4	TGTGCCAGCGCTTTCGGTTGGGCTAATCAAAACATTCAGTACTTC	CASAFGWANQNIQYF
-	TRBJ2-2	-	TRBV11-2	TGTGCCAGCAGCGCAACCGGGACAAGGAACACCGGGGAGCTGTTTTTT	CASSATGTRNTGELFF
-	TRBJ2-7	TRBD1	TRBV7-3	TGTGCCAGCAGCTTCACCGGGACAGGGCATGTAAAGCAGTACTTC	CASSFTGTGHVKQYF
-	TRBJ1-4	TRBD1	TRBV4-2	TGTGCCAGCAGCCGGAAACAGGGGGCTGATGAAAAACTGTTTTTT	CASSRKQGADEKLFF
-	TRBJ2-7	-	TRBV7-7	TGTGCCAGCAGCTTACGTGAGGGTAACTACGAGCAGTACTTC	CASSLREGNYEQYF
few	TRBJ2-4	-	TRBV12-3/TRBV12-4	TGTGCCAGCACCAAACAGGGTATCATTCAGTACTTC	CASTKQGIIQYF
-	TRBJ2-7	-	TRBV20-1	TGCAGTGCTAGAGTTGAGGGGGACACCACTCGGGAGCAGTACTTC	CSARVEGDTTREQYF
-	TRBJ2-7	-	TRBV3-1	TGTGCCAGCAGCTTGGGACATCCCGGGACCTACGAGCAGTACTTC	CASSLGHPGTYEQYF
-	TRBJ2-7	TRBD2	TRBV6-5	TGTGCCAGCAGTTACCGAGCGGGGGGCACCTACGAGCAGTACTTC	CASSYRAGGTYEQYF
-	TRBJ2-1	TRBD2	TRBV6-5	TGTGCCAGCAGTCACGGACTAGCTAGTTTTGGTGAGCAGTTCTTC	CASSHGLASFGEQFF
few	TRBJ2-1	TRBD2	TRBV15	TGTGCCACCAGCAGGGAATTCCCGGGACTAGCGGGAATGAGCTCCTACAATGAGCAGTTCTTC	CATSREFPGLAGMSSYNEQFF
many	TRBJ2-1	TRBD1	TRBV11-1	TGTGCCAGCAGCTTGGACAGGGGTTTCAATGAGCAGTTCTTC	CASSLDRGFNEQFF
-	TRBJ2-3	-	TRBV5-1	TGCGCCAGCAGCCCGGGGCCAACTAGCACAGATACGCAGTATTTT	CASSPGPTSTDTQYF
few	TRBJ1-2	TRBD1	TRBV10-3	TGTGCCATCAGACCCTCCGGGACAGGGATTTCTGGCTACACCTTC	CAIRPSGTGISGYTF
few	TRBJ2-3	-	TRBV29-1	TGCAGCGTTGGTTGGGTGCTTAGCACAGATACGCAGTATTTT	CSVGWVLSTDTQYF
few	TRBJ2-7	-	TRBV6-1	TGTGCCAGCAGTCCACAATTGCAAACTCACTACGAGCAGTACTTC	CASSPQLQTHYEQYF
-	TRBJ1-1	-	TRBV29-1	TGCAGCGTTATTCAGGGGCCGGGCACTGAAGCTTTCTTT	CSVIQGPGTEAFF
-	TRBJ2-3	TRBD2	TRBV7-2	TGTGCCAGCAGCTTAGTTAGCGGGGGGGCCGTGAGAGATACGCAGTATTTT	CASSLVSGGAVRDTQYF
few	TRBJ2-1	-	TRBV9	TGTGCCAGCAGCGTAGGGTTGAGCTCCTACAATGAGCAGTTCTTC	CASSVGLSSYNEQFF
few	TRBJ2-7	-	TRBV12-3/TRBV12-4	TGTGCCAGCAGTTTGGGCCTGGTTTTGTACTTC	CASSLGLVLYF
few	TRBJ2-3	TRBD1	TRBV19	TGTGCCAGTAGTATCCTGCCGGGACAGGGGGCCCGAACGCAGTATTTT	CASSILPGQGARTQYF